These T cell receptor beta chains were read from a single sample in a study of spatial heterogeneity in lung cancer. TCRdb recomputed calls from the 5' RACE reads with MiXCR, one row per CDR3 protein. Among approximately 93,000 distinct CDR3 sequences listed, less than 20% were seen once. The material sequenced was PBMCs, taken at follow-up. Receptor source: a male donor with early-stage non-small cell lung cancer. Each CDR3 is given without its conserved first and last residue. Only some rows state a clone size, as once, few, many or a class for expanded clones.

abundance	v_gene	CDR3aa
NA	TRBV20-1	SARNSGRGDEQF
NA	TRBV3-1	ASGAAQETQY
NA	TRBV3-1	ASSQDLAGRNTEAF
NA	TRBV20-1	SARLDGNTEAF
few	TRBV9	ASSAGGGTGELF
NA	TRBV7-7	ASSLNVVEKLF
NA	TRBV6-5	ASSRRGSGRTETQY
few	TRBV12-5	ASGQTSYNEQF
NA	TRBV7-9	ASSEWTSSPPLYEQY
few	TRBV12-3/TRBV12-4	ASIWTSGDQETQY
many	TRBV7-8	ASSPDGLSRTLH
NA	TRBV20-1	SARRQGSTYGYT
few	TRBV2	ASSIQGDTQY
NA	TRBV3-1	ASSPSNREAF
NA	TRBV7-6	ASSLASLAQY
NA	TRBV20-1	SARSGHIYT
few	TRBV20-1	SALTPSGRRYNEQF
few	TRBV7-8	ASSWTSAYNEQF
NA	TRBV2	ASSGTGQNIQY
NA	TRBV20-1	SAPIGYEQY
many	TRBV3-1	ASSPAGGRANEQF
many	TRBV6-2/TRBV6-3	ASTAAGAQDTQY
NA	TRBV6-2/TRBV6-3	ASSYVGGTDTQY
few	TRBV5-6	ASSPGGTGRYATEAF
NA	TRBV2	ASTSAYNEQF
NA	TRBV20-1	SARDTGREAF
few	TRBV3-1	ATGGPTDTQY
once	TRBV15	AASSRGPNQPQH
NA	TRBV5-1	ASRGTPGSPLH